Following are 30 T cell receptor beta chains from one sample sequenced in a study of PD-L1 blockade in urothelial cancer. The table came from immunoSEQ multiplex PCR; TCRdb's copy has only in-frame clones and leaves some out. There are around 110,000 clones in the sample; around 89% occur only once, and about 1.5% lies in the top ten. Time point meaning: peripheral blood 6 weeks after treatment start. The input for sequencing was PBMCs, taken around atezolizumab (anti-PD-L1) treatment. These receptors came from a man aged 60 to 75 with urothelial cancer.

This chain links TRBV18 with TRBJ1-1; no firm D call. Trimming shortened V by 3 bases and J by 1 base, and 12 bases separated the two germline ends. The CDR3 is 15 residues long. Germline lookup yields CDR1 KGHSH and CDR2 LQKENI. The CDR3 loop is CASSPTIQTNTEAFF. Written as DNA, the CDR3 is TGTGCCAGCTCACCTACCATACAGACGAACACTGAAGCTTTCTTT.

The V and J genes are TRBV7-3 and TRBJ2-7; D is possibly TRBD1 (5 bases). CDR3 length: 14 amino acids. V was clipped by 3 bases and J by 2 bases, with 11 bases between them. Germline assignment: CDR1 SGHTA and CDR2 FQGTGA. The CDR3 loop reads CASSLGPETYEQYF. CDR3 sequence (DNA): TGTGCCAGCAGCTTGGGGCCCGAAACCTACGAGCAGTACTTC.

The chain combines TRBV7-9 with TRBJ2-1; 7 bases map to TRBD1. Germline V lookup: CDR1 SEHNR, CDR2 FQNEAQ (reference sequence). The CDR3 sequence is 15 residues long. The trim removed 3 bases at V and 0 bases at J, leaving 2 bases unmatched. The CDR3 nucleotides are TGTGCCAGCAGCTTTGACAGGGTCTCCTACAATGAGCAGTTCTTC. Its translation is CASSFDRVSYNEQFF.

V is TRBV5-4 and J is TRBJ1-6, with D perhaps matching TRBD1 (6 bases). Germline lookup yields CDR1 SGHNT and CDR2 YYREEE (reference sequence). There are 15 residues in the CDR3. Trimming left V 0 bases short and J 8 bases short, with 12 bases between. CDR3 DNA sequence: TGTGCCAGCAGCTTGGCTCGCAGGGGAGATTCACCCCTCCACTTT. This sequence encodes CASSLARRGDSPLHF.

This sequence joins TRBV19 and TRBJ2-7; tentative D call: TRBD1 (5 bases). Trimming shortened V by 4 bases and J by 3 bases, and 10 bases separated the two germline ends. Germline loops: CDR1 LNHDA, CDR2 SQIVND (reference sequence). The CDR3 runs to 13 residues. The CDR3: CASSKAGLYEQYF. The CDR3 DNA sequence: TGTGCCAGTAGTAAGGCAGGGCTCTACGAGCAGTACTTC.

This clone was seen only once. The chain recombines TRBV7-6 with TRBJ2-3, with 7 bases lining up with TRBD2. V lost 5 bases and J lost 0; bases outside the gene matches: 2. The germline gives CDR1 SGHVS, CDR2 FNYEAQ. The CDR3 runs 14 residues. The CDR3 nucleotides read TGTGCCAGCAGCCCCGGGGGGAGCACAGATACGCAGTATTTT. Amino acid sequence: CASSPGGSTDTQYF.

This chain connects TRBV6-4 to TRBJ1-1, with 8 bases matching TRBD1. V lost 7 bases to trimming and J lost 7 bases; unmatched junction nucleotides: 8. The germline gives CDR1 MRHNA, CDR2 SNTAGT. This CDR3 has 13 residues. This CDR3 is CASTQDRASEAFF. The CDR3 nucleotides read TGTGCCAGCACTCAGGACAGGGCGAGTGAAGCTTTCTTT.

This clone was seen only once. Other nucleotide sequences from this sample produce the same CDR3. The rearrangement joins TRBV5-1 to TRBJ1-4, with a tentative D call TRBD1 (5 bases). Germline V gene sequence: CDR1 SGHRS, CDR2 YFSETQ. This CDR3 spans 14 amino acids. V was clipped by 0 bases and J by 3 bases, with 6 bases between them. The CDR3: CASSLGQPNEKLFF. CDR3 DNA: TGCGCCAGCAGCTTGGGACAGCCTAATGAAAAACTGTTTTTT.

V and J are TRBV18 and TRBJ2-6; D may be TRBD1 (6 bases). This CDR3 spans 21 amino acids. Germline V gene data show CDR1 as KGHSH and CDR2 as LQKENI. Trimming took off 6 bases at V and 3 bases at J, with 30 bases between the two ends. The CDR3 sequence: CASSPMGRQEPDLFGANVLTF. The CDR3, as DNA: TGTGCCAGCTCGCCAATGGGCCGACAGGAACCCGATCTGTTTGGGGCCAACGTCCTGACTTTC.

This clone was recorded only once. This chain uses TRBV28 with TRBJ1-6; D is perhaps TRBD1 (5 bases). V gave up 10 bases and J gave up 5 bases, with 15 bases separating them. Germline assignment: CDR1 MDHEN and CDR2 SYDVKM. The CDR3 totals 14 residues. The CDR3 region has the DNA TGTGCCACCTTCCCAGGAGGGGATAATTCACCCCTCCACTTT. This encodes CATFPGGDNSPLHF.

Only a few counts were recorded for this clone. The rearrangement joins TRBV6-1 to TRBJ1-2; 7 positions agree with TRBD1. Per germline, CDR1 MNHNS and CDR2 SASEGT. Trimming took 3 bases from V and 8 from J; bases not matched to a gene: 6. The CDR3 totals 13 residues. The CDR3 sequence is CASSETGSGGYTF. The DNA for the CDR3 is TGTGCCAGCAGTGAGACAGGGAGCGGAGGCTACACCTTC.

This clone was seen a single time. V usage is TRBV29-1 and J usage is TRBJ2-2, with D perhaps matching TRBD2 (5 bases). This CDR3 region has 13 residues. Trimming left V 7 bases short and J 1 base short, with 10 bases between. Germline values: CDR1 SQVTM, CDR2 ANQGSEA. The chain's CDR3 is CSADSLNTGELFF. The CDR3 nucleotides read TGCAGCGCGGACTCCTTGAACACCGGGGAGCTGTTTTTT.

The chain employs TRBV2 and TRBJ2-7; TRBD1 is a possible D gene (5 bases). This CDR3 comprises 12 residues. The V end lost 6 bases, the J end lost 3 bases, and 9 bases lay between the germline ends. Germline V CDR1 and CDR2: SNHLY, FYNNEI. CDR3 bases: TGTGCCAGCAGCCAGGGCAACTACGAGCAGTACTTC. It encodes CASSQGNYEQYF.

This clone came up once. The DNA of the CDR3 is TGTGCCAGCAGGCTGGGACAGGGCAATAGCAATCAGCCCCAGCATTTT. Protein product: CASRLGQGNSNQPQHF. The genes are TRBV28 and TRBJ1-5, with 9 bases fitting TRBD1. This CDR3 spans 16 amino acids. V trimming: 6 bases; J trimming: 0 bases; junction bases outside the gene matches: 6. The germline V gene has CDR1 MDHEN and CDR2 SYDVKM.

The rearrangement links TRBV4-3 to TRBJ2-1; a weak D match, TRBD2 (7 bases). CDR1 is LGHNA and CDR2 is YSLEER in the germline V gene. This CDR3 spans 17 amino acids. V was trimmed by 0 bases and J by 7 bases, leaving 19 bases between them. The DNA for the CDR3 is TGCGCCAGCAGCCAAGATCATGGCGGGGGCCTGGGGAATGAGCAGTTCTTC. This translates into CASSQDHGGGLGNEQFF.

The chain carries TRBV7-2 and TRBJ2-7; 8 bases align to TRBD1. With 5 bases clipped from V and 5 bases from J, the junction kept 14 bases outside the gene matches. Germline V lookup: CDR1 SGHTA, CDR2 FQGNSA. The CDR3 is 16 amino acids. CDR3 nucleotide sequence: TGTGCCAGCAGCCCCCTCGCCGGGCAGGGGGCCCACGAGCAGTACTTC. Translating gives CASSPLAGQGAHEQYF.

V and J are TRBV7-3 and TRBJ2-1; 9 nucleotides align to TRBD2. The CDR3 runs 15 residues. In germline, CDR1 is SGHTA, CDR2 FQGTGA. Unmatched junction bases numbered 8, after V lost 7 bases and J lost 4 bases. The CDR3 bases are TGTGCCAGCACCATGGGGGCGGGAGGGTACAATGAGCAGTTCTTC. Translation gives CASTMGAGGYNEQFF.

This chain joins TRBV10-3 and TRBJ2-5, with 8 nucleotides matching TRBD2. Germline CDR1 ENHRY, CDR2 SYGVKD. This CDR3 spans 15 amino acids. The V and J ends lost 0 bases and 5 bases, in that order; junction bases with no gene match: 5. Here the CDR3 DNA reads TGTGCCATCAGTGAGTCGGAAGCGGGAGACGAGACCCAGTACTTC. It yields the protein CAISESEAGDETQYF.

J is TRBJ2-5 and V is TRBV9, with D unclear. Germline-derived CDR1 and CDR2 are SGDLS and YYNGEE. The CDR3 loop spans 14 amino acids. The germline V and J ends were trimmed by 0 bases and 2 bases, with 8 bases remaining between them. The CDR3 DNA sequence: TGTGCCAGCAGCGTAGCTAACTTTCAAGAGACCCAGTACTTC. Translating it yields CASSVANFQETQYF.

This chain uses TRBV5-1 with TRBJ2-1; D not resolved. V lost 0 bases to trimming and J lost 7 bases, with 14 bases between them. The CDR3 contains 15 residues. Germline V lookup: CDR1 SGHRS, CDR2 YFSETQ. The DNA for the CDR3 is TGCGCCAGCAGCTTGGGTAGCACAAGCTCGAATGAGCAGTTCTTC. This translates into CASSLGSTSSNEQFF.

The rearrangement links TRBV30 to TRBJ2-7; D may be TRBD2 (5 bases). Germline CDR1 and CDR2: GTSNPN and SVGIG (reference sequence). The CDR3 has 14 amino acids. Trimming removed 0 bases at V and 0 bases at J, with 9 bases between. The CDR3 is CAWSVAEVSYEQYF. The CDR3 region has the DNA TGTGCCTGGAGTGTAGCGGAAGTCTCCTACGAGCAGTACTTC.

V and J are TRBV11-1 and TRBJ2-3; TRBD1 agrees at 8 bases. V lost 5 bases, J lost 4 bases, and 11 bases stayed unmatched. CDR1 is SGHAT, CDR2 FQDESV, per germline (reference sequence). The CDR3 runs 16 residues. CDR3: CASSPPTGAGADTQYF. As DNA, the CDR3 is TGTGCCAGCAGCCCCCCGACAGGGGCAGGGGCAGATACGCAGTATTTT.

V and J are TRBV9 and TRBJ2-5; 11 bases agree with TRBD1. Germline CDR1 and CDR2: SGDLS and YYNGEE. V dropped 3 bases and J dropped 4; count of bases not matched to a gene: 5. The CDR3 spans 15 residues. CDR3: CASSARDRGSETQYF. CDR3 nucleotide sequence: TGTGCCAGCAGCGCCCGGGACAGGGGGTCAGAGACCCAGTACTTC.

In nucleotides, the CDR3 is TGTGCCAGCAGCCCCCGCAGGGCCACTGAAGCTTTCTTT. Its protein product is CASSPRRATEAFF. The chain is built from TRBV7-2 and TRBJ1-1; weak D call: TRBD1 (5 bases). V dropped 5 bases and J dropped 4 bases, with 11 bases sitting between them. This CDR3 contains 13 residues. Germline V gene lookup returns CDR1 SGHTA and CDR2 FQGNSA.

This rearrangement joins TRBV9 to TRBJ2-1; 11 bases agree with TRBD2. Germline V CDR1 and CDR2: SGDLS, YYNGEE. This CDR3 is built from 15 residues. Trimming removed 0 bases from V and 7 bases from J; junction bases left unmatched: 3. CDR3 protein: CASSVGLAGTNEQFF. The DNA of the CDR3 is TGTGCCAGCAGCGTAGGACTAGCGGGGACGAATGAGCAGTTCTTC.

This chain links TRBV9 with TRBJ2-2; D unresolved. Deletions cut 4 bases from V and 0 bases from J, with 4 bases between. The CDR3 loop spans 13 amino acids. From germline, CDR1 is SGDLS and CDR2 YYNGEE. CDR3 sequence reads: CASSHTNTGELFF. CDR3 coding DNA: TGTGCCAGCAGCCACACGAACACCGGGGAGCTGTTTTTT.

This chain links TRBV6-6 with TRBJ2-4; TRBD1 matches 9 bases. V gave up 6 bases and J gave up 1 base; unmatched junction bases: 7. CDR3 length: 16 amino acids. Germline CDR1 and CDR2: MNHNY and SVGAGI (reference sequence). The CDR3 protein is CASRSTGGFAKNIQYF. The CDR3 nucleotides are TGTGCCAGCAGGTCGACAGGGGGTTTTGCCAAAAACATTCAGTACTTC.

V is TRBV19 and J is TRBJ1-2; D is ambiguous. V was shortened by 3 bases and J by 6 bases, with 5 bases between the two germline ends. This CDR3 spans 11 amino acids. Germline V gene data show CDR1 as LNHDA and CDR2 as SQIVND (reference sequence). CDR3 protein: CASSMSHGYTF. CDR3 in DNA: TGTGCCAGTAGTATGAGTCATGGCTACACCTTC.

The rearrangement uses TRBV7-3 and TRBJ1-4, with D possibly TRBD1 on 5 matching bases. There are 14 residues in the CDR3. Trimming took off 3 bases at V and 2 bases at J, with 7 bases between the two ends. Germline V gene sequence: CDR1 SGHTA, CDR2 FQGTGA. The CDR3 DNA sequence: TGTGCCAGCAGCTTGGGGCCGACTAATGAAAAACTGTTTTTT. Protein sequence: CASSLGPTNEKLFF.

This clone was seen a single time. The gene calls are TRBV5-4 and TRBJ2-5; D is perhaps TRBD2 (6 bases). Trimming removed 1 base from V and 1 base from J, with 14 bases in between. The CDR3 loop spans 16 amino acids. Germline assignment: CDR1 SGHNT and CDR2 YYREEE (reference sequence). The CDR3 is CASSLSPGDGQETQYF. In DNA, the CDR3 is TGTGCCAGCAGCTTGAGCCCGGGGGATGGCCAAGAGACCCAGTACTTC.